Sequencing of this T cell receptor beta chain was carried out in a study of shared clonotypes between healthy human individuals. Study observations and caveats: Several donors shared approximately 5% of their naive CD4 clonotypes.

On this clone: The target antigen is unknown.

CDR3 length equals 16 residues. CDR1 and CDR2 (germline): MGHRA, YSYEKL. Between the trimmed V and J ends, which lost 6 bases and 0 bases, there was a span of 17 bases. Profiling relied on immunoSEQ multiplex PCR, and the TCRdb table lists in-frame clones only, not all of them. The repertoire holds around 1.5 million clones, around 98% seen once, with 0.4% to 0.45% in the top ten. The V and J genes are TRBV4-1 and TRBJ1-1; D perhaps matches TRBD1 (5 bases). The source material was naive CD4+ T cells sorted from blood. Subset specified: CD45RA+ positively selected. The origin of this receptor is a man aged 25-45 years in good health. The chain's CDR3 is CASSPLLAGLNTEAFF. CDR3 sequence (DNA): TGCGCCAGCAGTCCCCTACTGGCGGGACTGAACACTGAAGCTTTCTTT.